These T cell receptor beta chains were read from a single sample in a study of beta chain features in type 1 diabetes. The protocol was immunoSEQ multiplex PCR, while the TCRdb copy is restricted to in-frame clones and leaves out a portion. Here the sample spans 130,000 or so clones, roughly 10% being singletons. Sequencing was done on a sample of central memory CD4+ T cells from blood. The receptors stem from a man aged 30-40 years with type 1 diabetes. The CDR3 runs from the conserved cysteine through the conserved F or W. D genes are given only for firm matches. Clone size is shown for a subset of rows, as once, few, many or a class of expanded clone.

>13|.|.|TRBJ2-3|TRBV11-2
CASTNAGTDTQYF
TGTGCCAGCACCAACGCGGGCACAGATACGCAGTATTTT
>12|few|.|TRBJ1-5|TRBV29-1
CSVGGEDQPQHF
TGCAGCGTTGGTGGAGAAGATCAGCCCCAGCATTTT
>13|.|.|TRBJ1-5|TRBV9
CASSVGGPGPQHF
TGTGCCAGCAGCGTAGGGGGCCCGGGGCCCCAGCATTTT
>12|few|.|TRBJ2-1|TRBV29-1
CSAERQTSEQFF
TGCAGCGCCGAGCGACAGACCTCGGAGCAGTTCTTC
>15|few|TRBD2|TRBJ2-5|TRBV9
CASSVGRREGETQYF
TGTGCCAGCAGCGTAGGGCGCCGGGAGGGAGAGACCCAGTACTTC
>14|.|.|TRBJ2-1|TRBV6-5
CASTLGGWGGEQFF
TGTGCCAGCACCCTTGGGGGGTGGGGAGGTGAGCAGTTCTTC
>12|few|.|TRBJ1-2|TRBV11-2
CASSTGNYGYTF
TGTGCCAGCAGCACAGGGAACTATGGCTACACCTTC
>14|few|.|TRBJ2-4|TRBV7-2
CASSLGRSQNIQYF
TGTGCCAGCAGCTTAGGGCGGAGCCAAAACATTCAGTACTTC
>15|.|TRBD2|TRBJ2-7|TRBV28
CASSVSGGGSREQYF
TGTGCCAGCAGCGTAAGCGGGGGGGGTTCGCGCGAGCAGTACTTC
>15|many|TRBD2|TRBJ2-3|TRBV7-3
CASSLRAGGLGTQYF
TGTGCCAGCAGCTTACGGGCGGGGGGGCTCGGTACGCAGTATTTT
>17|few|.|TRBJ1-1|TRBV7-3
CASSFDGLQGSNTEAFF
TGTGCCAGCAGCTTCGACGGCCTCCAGGGATCGAACACTGAAGCTTTCTTT
>14|many|TRBD1|TRBJ2-7|TRBV5-1
CASSLGTGGYEQYF
TGCGCCAGCAGCCTTGGGACAGGGGGATACGAGCAGTACTTC
>14|few|TRBD1|TRBJ1-1|TRBV5-1
CASSPGQANTEAFF
TGCGCCAGCAGCCCGGGACAGGCAAACACTGAAGCTTTCTTT
>14|.|TRBD1|TRBJ1-5|TRBV29-1
CSVVRGPPKKPQHF
TGCAGCGTTGTCAGGGGGCCTCCAAAGAAGCCCCAGCATTTT
>15|few|TRBD1|TRBJ1-1|TRBV6-1
CASSGWDSRRTEAFF
TGTGCCAGCAGTGGCTGGGACAGCCGACGCACTGAAGCTTTCTTT
>17|.|.|TRBJ1-5|TRBV18
CASSLSQPGGEGQPQHF
TGTGCCAGCTCACTATCGCAGCCGGGAGGAGAAGGTCAGCCCCAGCATTTT
>16|.|TRBD2|TRBJ2-2|TRBV7-9
CASSPPGLGGTGELFF
TGTGCCAGCAGCCCCCCGGGACTAGGGGGCACCGGGGAGCTGTTTTTT
>13|.|.|TRBJ1-6|TRBV6-4
CASSSTFDSPLHF
TGTGCCAGCAGTTCCACATTCGATTCACCCCTCCACTTT
>15|.|.|TRBJ2-7|TRBV6-5
CASSLFDTSTYEQYF
TGTGCCAGCAGTCTATTCGACACATCAACCTACGAGCAGTACTTC
>14|.|.|TRBJ1-2|TRBV28
CASRGSEGHYGYTF
TGTGCCAGCCGGGGGAGTGAAGGTCACTATGGCTACACCTTC
>13|few|.|TRBJ1-1|TRBV2
CASSDTSGTEAFF
TGTGCCAGCAGTGACACCTCAGGGACTGAAGCTTTCTTT
>13|few|.|TRBJ1-1|TRBV7-9
CASSLLGNTEAFF
TGTGCCAGCAGCTTGCTAGGGAACACTGAAGCTTTCTTT
>16|few|.|TRBJ2-5|TRBV28
CASSLSQSTGLETQYF
TGTGCCAGCAGTCTCTCCCAATCCACAGGGTTAGAGACCCAGTACTTC
>16|.|.|TRBJ1-5|TRBV30
CAWSPWGAFSNQPQHF
TGTGCCTGGAGTCCATGGGGAGCCTTTAGCAATCAGCCCCAGCATTTT
>12|.|.|TRBJ1-2|TRBV7-9
CASSQDMEYRTF
TGTGCCAGCAGCCAAGATATGGAGTATAGGACCTTC
>15|.|.|TRBJ1-1|TRBV13
CASSRIGSGDTEAFF
TGTGCCAGCAGCCGCATCGGGAGTGGAGACACTGAAGCTTTCTTT
>15|few|.|TRBJ2-7|TRBV7-2
CASSLFQASSYEQYF
TGTGCCAGCAGCTTATTCCAGGCCAGCTCCTACGAGCAGTACTTC
>12|few|.|TRBJ1-4|TRBV5-6
CASSLRLEKLFF
TGTGCCAGCAGCCTGAGATTGGAAAAACTGTTTTTT
>15|.|.|TRBJ1-2|TRBV6-1
CASSEGIGPNYGYTF
TGTGCCAGCAGTGAGGGCATTGGTCCGAACTATGGCTACACCTTC
>16|.|TRBD2|TRBJ2-3|TRBV11-2
CASSSLSSGVSDTQYF
TGTGCCAGCAGCTCTTTGTCTAGCGGGGTTTCGGATACGCAGTATTTT
>13|.|.|TRBJ1-1|TRBV7-2
CASSSDRSAEAFF
TGTGCCAGCAGCTCAGACAGGAGCGCTGAAGCTTTCTTT
>15|.|TRBD2|TRBJ2-1|TRBV11-1
CASSLGLAGGDEQFF
TGTGCCAGCAGCTTAGGACTAGCAGGAGGGGATGAGCAGTTCTTC
>14|few|TRBD2|TRBJ2-2|TRBV10-3
CACPRGGAYGELFF
TGTGCCTGCCCTCGCGGGGGGGCCTACGGGGAGCTGTTTTTT
>14|few|.|TRBJ2-5|TRBV18
CASSPGTYQETQYF
TGTGCCAGCTCACCGGGCACGTACCAAGAGACCCAGTACTTC
>16|.|.|TRBJ2-5|TRBV11-2
CASSLVTGGVGETQYF
TGTGCCAGCAGCTTAGTCACAGGCGGCGTGGGAGAGACCCAGTACTTC
>13|.|.|TRBJ1-4|TRBV28
CASSSQLAEKLFF
TGTGCCAGCAGTTCCCAGTTGGCTGAAAAACTGTTTTTT
>16|.|.|TRBJ1-1|TRBV30
CAWSVAGGGENTEAFF
TGTGCCTGGAGTGTGGCCGGGGGGGGAGAGAACACTGAAGCTTTCTTT
>15|.|TRBD1|TRBJ2-3|TRBV2
CASSQDRRGTDTQYF
TGTGCCAGCAGCCAGGACAGGCGGGGCACAGATACGCAGTATTTT
>13|.|.|TRBJ1-2|TRBV7-9
CASTQGRGYGYTF
TGTGCCAGCACTCAAGGCAGGGGCTATGGCTACACCTTC
>15|.|.|TRBJ1-1|TRBV7-3
CASSLTGVLNTEAFF
TGTGCCAGCAGCTTAACGGGAGTACTCAACACTGAAGCTTTCTTT
>15|.|TRBD2|TRBJ2-7|TRBV7-2
CASSQSGGLSYEQYF
TGTGCCAGCAGCCAGAGCGGGGGGCTCTCCTACGAGCAGTACTTC
>13|.|.|TRBJ1-1|TRBV15
CATSRAGNTEAFF
TGTGCCACCAGCAGAGCCGGGAACACTGAAGCTTTCTTT
>13|.|.|TRBJ1-2|TRBV10-3
CAISNEGDYGYTF
TGTGCCATCAGCAACGAAGGGGACTATGGCTACACCTTC
>12|many|.|TRBJ2-1|TRBV7-9
CASSPDFAEQFF
TGTGCCAGCAGCCCCGACTTCGCTGAGCAGTTCTTC
>15|.|TRBD1|TRBJ1-2|TRBV7-3
CASSPGQGVNYGYTF
TGTGCCAGCAGCCCTGGACAGGGGGTTAACTATGGCTACACCTTC
>13|many|.|TRBJ2-2|TRBV28
CASRTANTGELFF
TGTGCCAGCAGGACTGCGAACACCGGGGAGCTGTTTTTT